This TCR beta chain was identified in a study of lymphopenia after photon versus proton radiotherapy. Study-level points and caveats: Oligoclonal CD8+ Temra expansion after nadir drove photon patients' diversity drop. Survival link was tested only in deceased patients; proton benefit remains a possibility. In patients who died, overall survival fell as post-nadir TCR diversity dropped more.

The CDR3 has 13 residues. V lost 4 bases, J lost 8 bases, and 15 bases lay in between. Germline values: CDR1 SGDLS, CDR2 YYNGEE. A remark on this clone: What it recognizes is unknown.

Clones were sequenced by immunoSEQ multiplex PCR, and TCRdb holds only the in-frame ones, with some missing. The data show around 150,000 clones, with approximately 91% seen just once and approximately 4.8% held by the top ten. The sample was peripheral blood, taken from a patient treated with photon-based radiotherapy. The receptor was isolated from a man in his fifties or sixties with gastric cancer. The chain has TRBV9 and TRBJ1-2; no definite D call. CDR3 protein: CASSKTRTEGYTF. As DNA, the CDR3 is TGTGCCAGCAGCAAGACCCGGACGGAGGGCTACACCTTC.